These T cell receptor beta chains were read from a single sample in a study of blood T cell repertoires in COVID-19. Assay used: immunoSEQ multiplex PCR; TCRdb lists only in-frame clones, some missing. This table has about 55,000 clones, 70% to 90% appearing once. Material: peripheral blood. These TCRs come from a man at least 80 years old with acute or convalescent COVID-19. Each CDR3 is given with its conserved first and last residue. A D gene is named only where the DNA matches it firmly. Rows give clone size only sometimes, using once, few, many, or a class for an expanded clone.

abundance: .
j_gene: TRBJ1-4
v_gene: TRBV27
d_gene: TRBD1
CDR3nt: TGTGCCAGCAGGAGACAGGGGGTAGCTAATGAAAAACTGTTTTTT
CDR3aa: CASRRQGVANEKLFF

abundance: .
j_gene: TRBJ1-5
v_gene: TRBV9
d_gene: TRBD1
CDR3nt: TGTGCCAGCAGCTCGGGACAGGGGAATCAGCCCCAGCATTTT
CDR3aa: CASSSGQGNQPQHF

abundance: .
j_gene: TRBJ1-5
v_gene: TRBV6-2/TRBV6-3
d_gene: TRBD1
CDR3nt: TGTGCCAGCAGTCGGATCGGGACAGATAGCAATCAGCCCCAGCATTTT
CDR3aa: CASSRIGTDSNQPQHF

abundance: .
j_gene: TRBJ2-7
v_gene: TRBV6-5
d_gene: .
CDR3nt: TGTGCCAGCAGTTACGACGGGAACTCCTACGAGCAGTACTTC
CDR3aa: CASSYDGNSYEQYF

abundance: .
j_gene: TRBJ2-1
v_gene: TRBV30
d_gene: .
CDR3nt: TGTGCCTGGAGGCCGAGGAATGAGCAGTTCTTC
CDR3aa: CAWRPRNEQFF

abundance: .
j_gene: TRBJ1-1
v_gene: TRBV19
d_gene: .
CDR3nt: TGTGCCAGTAGTAAATACGGTCCGGGGAGAGATGAAGCTTTCTTT
CDR3aa: CASSKYGPGRDEAFF

abundance: few
j_gene: TRBJ1-1
v_gene: TRBV19
d_gene: .
CDR3nt: TGTGCCAGTAGCGCACCCAGGGGAGTGAACACTGAAGCTTTCTTT
CDR3aa: CASSAPRGVNTEAFF

abundance: .
j_gene: TRBJ1-6
v_gene: TRBV6-5
d_gene: TRBD1
CDR3nt: TGTGCCAGCAGTTACTCGGGACAGGGAGGATCACCCCTCCACTTT
CDR3aa: CASSYSGQGGSPLHF

abundance: .
j_gene: TRBJ1-2
v_gene: TRBV6-6
d_gene: .
CDR3nt: TGTGCCAGCAGCCCCGGGACTCTGGATGGCTACACCTTC
CDR3aa: CASSPGTLDGYTF

abundance: .
j_gene: TRBJ2-1
v_gene: TRBV4-2
d_gene: TRBD2
CDR3nt: TGTGCCAGCAGCCAAGATCTACGTAGCGGGTGGGGGAATGAGCAGTTCTTC
CDR3aa: CASSQDLRSGWGNEQFF

abundance: .
j_gene: TRBJ2-1
v_gene: TRBV2
d_gene: TRBD2
CDR3nt: TGTGCCAGCATCCGCGGGGGGCCGATTAATGAGCAGTTCTTC
CDR3aa: CASIRGGPINEQFF

abundance: .
j_gene: TRBJ1-6
v_gene: TRBV6-5
d_gene: .
CDR3nt: TGTGCCAGCAGTTACCGGGACACCAATTCACCCCTCCACTTT
CDR3aa: CASSYRDTNSPLHF

abundance: .
j_gene: TRBJ2-5
v_gene: TRBV6-2/TRBV6-3
d_gene: TRBD2
CDR3nt: TGTGCCAGCAGCAGAACTTCGCGGGGGGAGACCCAGTACTTC
CDR3aa: CASSRTSRGETQYF

abundance: .
j_gene: TRBJ2-3
v_gene: TRBV6-5
d_gene: .
CDR3nt: TGTGCCAGCAGTAAGACACGAAGCACAGATACGCAGTATTTT
CDR3aa: CASSKTRSTDTQYF

abundance: .
j_gene: TRBJ2-7
v_gene: TRBV6-6
d_gene: .
CDR3nt: TGTGCCAGCAGTTACTTGATGGCAGGGTGGACGGACGAGCAGTACTTC
CDR3aa: CASSYLMAGWTDEQYF

abundance: .
j_gene: TRBJ1-5
v_gene: TRBV18
d_gene: .
CDR3nt: TGTGCCAGCTCAGGGGGCGGTGGTCAGCCCCAGCATTTT
CDR3aa: CASSGGGGQPQHF

abundance: .
j_gene: TRBJ2-1
v_gene: TRBV10-2
d_gene: .
CDR3nt: TGCGCCAGCAGTGAGGGACAGTTCAATGAGCAGTTCTTC
CDR3aa: CASSEGQFNEQFF

abundance: .
j_gene: TRBJ1-1
v_gene: TRBV14
d_gene: .
CDR3nt: TGTGCCAGCAGCCATAGGAGGGCCAGCTCGAACACTGAAGCTTTCTTT
CDR3aa: CASSHRRASSNTEAFF

abundance: .
j_gene: TRBJ2-1
v_gene: TRBV27
d_gene: .
CDR3nt: TGTGCCAGCAGGCCGGGCGCGGGGGCTTACAATGAGCAGTTCTTC
CDR3aa: CASRPGAGAYNEQFF

abundance: .
j_gene: TRBJ1-1
v_gene: TRBV19
d_gene: TRBD1
CDR3nt: TGTGCCAGTAGTAGGAGGGGGCCCACTGAAGCTTTCTTT
CDR3aa: CASSRRGPTEAFF

abundance: .
j_gene: TRBJ2-1
v_gene: TRBV5-1
d_gene: TRBD1
CDR3nt: TGCGCCAGCAGCTTGGCCGACAGGGGGCGCTACTACAATGAGCAGTTCTTC
CDR3aa: CASSLADRGRYYNEQFF

abundance: once
j_gene: TRBJ1-2
v_gene: TRBV9
d_gene: .
CDR3nt: TGTGCCAGCAGCGTAGTGACAGGCTATGGCTACACCTTC
CDR3aa: CASSVVTGYGYTF

abundance: .
j_gene: TRBJ1-1
v_gene: TRBV3-1/TRBV3-2
d_gene: .
CDR3nt: TGTGCCAGCAGCCCGGGACTACTGAACACTGAAGCTTTCTTT
CDR3aa: CASSPGLLNTEAFF